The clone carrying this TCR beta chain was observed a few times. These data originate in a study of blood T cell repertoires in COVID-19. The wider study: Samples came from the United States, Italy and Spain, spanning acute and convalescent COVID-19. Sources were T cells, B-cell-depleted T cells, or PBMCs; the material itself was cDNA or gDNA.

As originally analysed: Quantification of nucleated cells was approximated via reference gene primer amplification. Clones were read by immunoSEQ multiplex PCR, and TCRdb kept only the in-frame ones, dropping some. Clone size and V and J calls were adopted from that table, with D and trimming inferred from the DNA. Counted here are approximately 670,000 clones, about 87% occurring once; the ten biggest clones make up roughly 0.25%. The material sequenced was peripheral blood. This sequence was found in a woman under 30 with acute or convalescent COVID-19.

For the CDR3, the DNA is TGCAGCGTTGCAAGGCCCAAAGGGGGCGGCACTGAAGCTTTCTTT. As protein: CSVARPKGGGTEAFF. V gene TRBV29-1 combines with J gene TRBJ1-1; 7 nucleotides match TRBD1. V gave up 4 bases and J gave up 4 bases; unmatched junction bases: 12. The length of the CDR3 is 15 residues. The germline V gene has CDR1 SQVTM and CDR2 ANQGSEA.